This T cell receptor beta chain stems from a study of OX40 agonist ivuxolimab in advanced cancers. Study-level information: An anti-OX40 (CD134) antibody with agonistic activity, ivuxolimab, was administered to patients. Whole-study findings and limits: Nonresponders, in some cases, also had low normalized T-cell clonal expansion.

With autoimmune disease history or systemic immunosuppression, patients were excluded. The CDR3 is 12 amino acids. Details on this clone: Its antigen remains unknown.

The data were produced by immunoSEQ multiplex PCR, yet TCRdb's version contains in-frame clones alone and is incomplete. The sample contains approximately 46,000 clones, 60% to 80% of which appear only once. The chain has TRBV21-1 and TRBJ2-4. TRBV21-1 is an annotated pseudogene. The receptor was isolated from an adult with an advanced solid tumor such as melanoma, head and neck, liver or kidney cancer. The sequences come from CD4+ or CD8+ T cells sorted from blood, collected in a trial of the OX40 agonist ivuxolimab. CDR3 DNA: TGTGCCAGCAGACAGCCGGAGGCCCAGGGGTACTTC. The encoded protein is CASRQPEAQGYF.